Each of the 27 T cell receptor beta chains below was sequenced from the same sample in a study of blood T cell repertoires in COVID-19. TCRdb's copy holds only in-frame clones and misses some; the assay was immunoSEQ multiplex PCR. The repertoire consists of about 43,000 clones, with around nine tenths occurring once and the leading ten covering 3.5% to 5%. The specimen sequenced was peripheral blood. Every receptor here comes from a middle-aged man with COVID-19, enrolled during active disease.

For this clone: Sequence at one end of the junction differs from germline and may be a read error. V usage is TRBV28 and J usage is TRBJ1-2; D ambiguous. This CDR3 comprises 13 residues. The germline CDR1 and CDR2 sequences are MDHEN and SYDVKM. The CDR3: CASSLLPFGEGVF. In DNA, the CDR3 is TGTGCCAGCAGTTTGCTTCCTTTCGGGGAGGGCGTCTTC.

The CDR3 region is CAISTVGTARNNEQFF. The CDR3 DNA sequence: TGTGCCATCAGTACGGTCGGGACAGCTAGGAACAATGAGCAGTTCTTC. The V call is TRBV10-3, the J call TRBJ2-1; 7 bases map to TRBD1. Trimming at V came to 5 bases and at J to 5 bases, leaving 12 bases not matched to a gene. This CDR3 is 16 amino acids long. CDR1 ENHRY and CDR2 SYGVKD come from the germline V gene.

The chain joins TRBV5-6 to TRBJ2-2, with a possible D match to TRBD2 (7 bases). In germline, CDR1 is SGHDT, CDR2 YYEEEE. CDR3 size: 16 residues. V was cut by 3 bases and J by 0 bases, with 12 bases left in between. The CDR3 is CASSSGGRTNTGELFF. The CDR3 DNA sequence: TGTGCCAGCAGCTCCGGGGGGCGGACGAACACCGGGGAGCTGTTTTTT.

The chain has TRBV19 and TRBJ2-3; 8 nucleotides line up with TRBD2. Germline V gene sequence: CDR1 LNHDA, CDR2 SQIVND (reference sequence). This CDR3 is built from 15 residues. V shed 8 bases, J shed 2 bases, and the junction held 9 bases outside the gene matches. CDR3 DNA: TGTGCCAGTGCACAAGGACTAGCCCACACAGATACGCAGTATTTT. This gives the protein CASAQGLAHTDTQYF.

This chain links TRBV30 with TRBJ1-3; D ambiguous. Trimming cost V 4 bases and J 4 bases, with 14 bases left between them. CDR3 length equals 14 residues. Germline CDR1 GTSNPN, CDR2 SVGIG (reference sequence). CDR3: CAWTLGSTGNTIYF. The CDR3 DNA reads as TGTGCCTGGACCCTAGGATCAACGGGAAACACCATATATTTT.

As DNA, the CDR3 is TGCAGCGTTGACGGGGGGCGCGGGTTGAGAGGTACTGAAGCTTTCTTT. Translated, it gives CSVDGGRGLRGTEAFF. The V call is TRBV29-1, the J call TRBJ1-1; D is possibly TRBD1 (6 bases). Germline V gives CDR1 SQVTM, CDR2 ANQGSEA. The length of the CDR3 is 16 residues. The V end was cut by 3 bases, the J end by 5 bases, with 22 bases between.

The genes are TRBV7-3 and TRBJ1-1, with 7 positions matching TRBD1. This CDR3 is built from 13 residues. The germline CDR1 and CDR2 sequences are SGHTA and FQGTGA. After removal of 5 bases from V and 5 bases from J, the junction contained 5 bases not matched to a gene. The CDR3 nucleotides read TGTGCCAGCAGCGATATCAGGGGGACTGAAGCTTTCTTT. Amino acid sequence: CASSDIRGTEAFF.

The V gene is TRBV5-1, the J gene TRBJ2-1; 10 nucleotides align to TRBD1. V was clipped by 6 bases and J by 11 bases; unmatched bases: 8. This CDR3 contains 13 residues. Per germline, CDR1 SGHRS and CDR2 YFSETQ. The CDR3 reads CASIPGQGLKQFF. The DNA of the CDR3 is TGCGCCAGCATCCCGGGACAGGGGCTCAAGCAGTTCTTC.

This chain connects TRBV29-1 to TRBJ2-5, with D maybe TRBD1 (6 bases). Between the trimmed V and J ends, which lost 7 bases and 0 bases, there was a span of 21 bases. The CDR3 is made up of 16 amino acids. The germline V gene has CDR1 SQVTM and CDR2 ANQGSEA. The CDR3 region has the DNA TGCAGCGCCCCGTCTCTGGGACATCCGAACCAAGAGACCCAGTACTTC. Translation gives CSAPSLGHPNQETQYF.

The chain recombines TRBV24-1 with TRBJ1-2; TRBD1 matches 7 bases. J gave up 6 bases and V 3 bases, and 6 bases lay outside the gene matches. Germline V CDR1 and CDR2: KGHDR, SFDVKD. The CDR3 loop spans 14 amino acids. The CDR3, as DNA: TGTGCCACCAGTGATCCTGACAGGGCGAATGGCTACACCTTC. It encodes CATSDPDRANGYTF.

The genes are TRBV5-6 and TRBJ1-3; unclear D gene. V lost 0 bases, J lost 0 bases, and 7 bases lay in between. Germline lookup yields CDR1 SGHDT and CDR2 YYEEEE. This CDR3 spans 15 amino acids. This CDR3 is CASSLAGNSGNTIYF. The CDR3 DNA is TGTGCCAGCAGCTTGGCGGGGAACTCTGGAAACACCATATATTTT.

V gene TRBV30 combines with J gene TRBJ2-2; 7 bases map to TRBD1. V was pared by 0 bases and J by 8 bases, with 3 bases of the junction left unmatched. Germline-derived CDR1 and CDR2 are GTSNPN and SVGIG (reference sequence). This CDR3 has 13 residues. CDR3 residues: CAWSVDRAGELFF. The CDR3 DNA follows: TGTGCCTGGAGTGTAGACAGGGCAGGGGAGCTGTTTTTT.

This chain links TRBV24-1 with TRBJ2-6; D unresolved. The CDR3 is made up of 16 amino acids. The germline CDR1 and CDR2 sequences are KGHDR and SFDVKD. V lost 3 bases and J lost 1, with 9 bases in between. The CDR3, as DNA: TGTGCCACCAGTGATCCCCTCGTGTCTGGGGCCAACGTCCTGACTTTC. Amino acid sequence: CATSDPLVSGANVLTF.

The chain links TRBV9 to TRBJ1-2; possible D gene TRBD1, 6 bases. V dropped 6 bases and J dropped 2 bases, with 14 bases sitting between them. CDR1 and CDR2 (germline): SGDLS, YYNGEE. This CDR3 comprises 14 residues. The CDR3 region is CASTQGRSNYGYTF. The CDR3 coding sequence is TGTGCCAGCACCCAGGGGCGGTCAAACTATGGCTACACCTTC.

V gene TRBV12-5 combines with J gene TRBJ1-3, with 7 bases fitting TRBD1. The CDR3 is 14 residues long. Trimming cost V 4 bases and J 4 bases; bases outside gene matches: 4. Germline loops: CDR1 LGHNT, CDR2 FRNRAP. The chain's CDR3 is CASGSGTVGNTIYF. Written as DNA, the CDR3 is TGTGCTAGTGGTTCCGGGACAGTCGGAAACACCATATATTTT.

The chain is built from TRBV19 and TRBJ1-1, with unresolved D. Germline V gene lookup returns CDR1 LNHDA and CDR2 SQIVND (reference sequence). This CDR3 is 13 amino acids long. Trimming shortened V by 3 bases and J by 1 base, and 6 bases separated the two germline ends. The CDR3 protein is CASSISGNTEAFF. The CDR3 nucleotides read TGTGCCAGTAGTATTTCAGGGAACACTGAAGCTTTCTTT.

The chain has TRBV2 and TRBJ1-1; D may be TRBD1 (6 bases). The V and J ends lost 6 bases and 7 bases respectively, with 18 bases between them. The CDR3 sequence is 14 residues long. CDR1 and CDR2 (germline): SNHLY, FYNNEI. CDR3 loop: CASRPTGTNVEAFF. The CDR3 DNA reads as TGTGCCAGCAGGCCAACAGGGACGAATGTTGAAGCTTTCTTT.

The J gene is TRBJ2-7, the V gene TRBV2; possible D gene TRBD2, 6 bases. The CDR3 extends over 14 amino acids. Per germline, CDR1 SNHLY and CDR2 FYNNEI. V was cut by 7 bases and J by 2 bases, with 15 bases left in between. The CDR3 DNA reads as TGTGCCAGCACCGCCGACACGGGGGCCTACGAGCAGTACTTC. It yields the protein CASTADTGAYEQYF.

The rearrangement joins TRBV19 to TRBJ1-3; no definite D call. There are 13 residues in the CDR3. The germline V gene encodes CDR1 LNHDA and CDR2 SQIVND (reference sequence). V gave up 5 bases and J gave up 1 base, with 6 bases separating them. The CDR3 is CASSAGSGNTIYF. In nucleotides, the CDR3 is TGTGCCAGTAGTGCGGGATCTGGAAACACCATATATTTT.

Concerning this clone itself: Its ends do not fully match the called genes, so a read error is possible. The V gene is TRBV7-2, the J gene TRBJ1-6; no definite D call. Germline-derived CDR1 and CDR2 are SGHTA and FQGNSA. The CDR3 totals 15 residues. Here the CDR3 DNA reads TGTGCCAGCGGCTTAGGCCCTATCAATAATTCACCCCTCCACTTT. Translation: CASGLGPINNSPLHF.

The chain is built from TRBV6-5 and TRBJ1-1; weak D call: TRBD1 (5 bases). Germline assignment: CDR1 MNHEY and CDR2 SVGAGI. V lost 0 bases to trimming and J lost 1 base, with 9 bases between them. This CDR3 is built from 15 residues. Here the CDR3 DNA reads TGTGCCAGCAGTTACTCTCCAGGGTCGAACACTGAAGCTTTCTTT. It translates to CASSYSPGSNTEAFF.

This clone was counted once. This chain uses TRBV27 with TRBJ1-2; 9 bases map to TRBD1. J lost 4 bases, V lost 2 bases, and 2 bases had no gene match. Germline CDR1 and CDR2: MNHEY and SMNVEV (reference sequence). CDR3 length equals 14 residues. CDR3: CASSLGTGLYGYTF. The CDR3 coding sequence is TGTGCCAGCAGTTTAGGGACAGGGCTCTATGGCTACACCTTC.

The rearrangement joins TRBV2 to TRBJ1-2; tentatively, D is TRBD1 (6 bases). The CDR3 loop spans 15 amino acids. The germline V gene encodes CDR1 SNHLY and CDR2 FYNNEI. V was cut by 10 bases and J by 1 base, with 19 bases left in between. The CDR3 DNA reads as TGTGCCACAAACCCACAGGGACCCGTTAACTATGGCTACACCTTC. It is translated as CATNPQGPVNYGYTF.

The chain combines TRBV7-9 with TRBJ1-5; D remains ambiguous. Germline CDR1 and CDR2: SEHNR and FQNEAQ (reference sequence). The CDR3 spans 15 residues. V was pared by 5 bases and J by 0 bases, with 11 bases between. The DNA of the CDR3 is TGTGCCAGCAGCACTACTGAGGGTAGCAATCAGCCCCAGCATTTT. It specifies CASSTTEGSNQPQHF.

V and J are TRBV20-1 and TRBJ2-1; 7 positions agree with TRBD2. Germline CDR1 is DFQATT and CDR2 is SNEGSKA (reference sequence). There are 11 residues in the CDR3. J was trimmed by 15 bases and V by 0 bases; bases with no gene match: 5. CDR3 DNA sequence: TGCAGTGCTAGAGAGACTAGCCGTTGGTTCTTC. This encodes CSARETSRWFF.

The CDR3 loop is CASSLDTNTGELFF. The CDR3 DNA sequence: TGCGCCAGCAGCTTGGACACGAACACCGGGGAGCTGTTTTTT. The V and J genes are TRBV5-1 and TRBJ2-2; no reliable D call. The V gene lost 0 bases and the J gene lost 0 bases, with 3 bases spanning the gap. CDR1 is SGHRS and CDR2 is YFSETQ in the germline V gene. CDR3 size: 14 residues.

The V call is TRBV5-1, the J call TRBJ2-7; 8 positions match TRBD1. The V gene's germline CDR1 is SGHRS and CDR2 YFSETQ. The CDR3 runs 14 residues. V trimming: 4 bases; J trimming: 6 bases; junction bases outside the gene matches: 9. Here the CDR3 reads CASSPRTGTSEQYF. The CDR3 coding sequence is TGCGCCAGCAGCCCTCGGACAGGGACGTCCGAGCAGTACTTC.